These T cell receptor beta chains were read from a single sample in a study of spatial heterogeneity in lung cancer. TCRdb itself ran the 5' RACE reads through MiXCR, one entry per CDR3 protein. The sample consists of about 85,000 distinct CDR3 sequences, roughly a fifth of them appearing once. This specimen consisted of PBMCs, obtained at surgery. The receptors come from a male donor with early-stage non-small cell lung cancer. CDR3s include the opening cysteine and the closing phenylalanine or tryptophan. Each record gives: J gene, D gene, V gene, CDR3 protein. A D gene is named only where the DNA matches it firmly.

TRBJ1-5,TRBD1,TRBV15,CATSRDQGVLPQHF
TRBJ2-4,-,TRBV7-2,CASSSERVIAKNIQYF
TRBJ1-1,TRBD1,TRBV6-2/TRBV6-3,CASSFGTVNTEAFF
TRBJ2-7,-,TRBV27,CASSPGRLLGEQYF
TRBJ2-5,TRBD1,TRBV24-1,CATSDTGQGGTQYF
TRBJ2-3,-,TRBV5-1,CASSSGLGADTQYF
TRBJ1-1,TRBD1,TRBV3-1,CASSQTGRQNDEAFF
TRBJ2-7,-,TRBV30,CAWDRSGIYEQYF
TRBJ2-5,-,TRBV28,CASSQPGNQETQYF
TRBJ1-1,-,TRBV2,CASSPVPNTEAFF
TRBJ2-1,TRBD1,TRBV7-9,CASSLDRQGPTYEQFF
TRBJ1-2,-,TRBV7-9,CASSRQGISIGYGYTF
TRBJ2-7,-,TRBV3-1,CASSSRVHHYEQYF
TRBJ1-1,-,TRBV21-1,CASSPWTEMEAFF
TRBJ1-6,-,TRBV10-3,CAISERQDNSPLHF
TRBJ2-5,TRBD2,TRBV12-3/TRBV12-4,CASSPTSGETQYF
TRBJ1-5,-,TRBV20-1,CSARSFDRLGQPQHF
TRBJ1-5,-,TRBV15,CATSRGGVNQPQHF
TRBJ2-3,-,TRBV7-2,CASSSGWTVTDTQYF
TRBJ1-5,-,TRBV3-1,CASSQGNRENQPQHF
TRBJ1-1,-,TRBV5-1,CASSSLNRENTEAFF
TRBJ2-5,-,TRBV4-2,CASSPERTEQETQYF
TRBJ1-2,-,TRBV20-1,CSAIGTSGYGYTF
TRBJ1-2,-,TRBV24-1,CATSDSGSYGYTF
TRBJ2-3,TRBD2,TRBV12-3/TRBV12-4,CASSRMVGTSGSDTQYF
TRBJ1-2,-,TRBV18,CASSPPGRSYGYTF
TRBJ2-5,TRBD1,TRBV5-4,CASSEGQGETQYF
TRBJ1-5,-,TRBV6-1,CASTRDISNQPQHF
TRBJ2-1,-,TRBV4-1,CASSQEGDPGGFNEQFF
TRBJ2-7,-,TRBV7-9,CASSPSGQVYEQYF
TRBJ2-3,TRBD2,TRBV20-1,CSAKVLAGGADTQYF
TRBJ2-1,TRBD2,TRBV7-8,CASSAVGGLGRNEQFF
TRBJ2-7,TRBD1,TRBV16,CASSQRGQGAHEQYF
TRBJ2-5,TRBD2,TRBV11-3,CASSPFQVASGGWGTQYF
TRBJ1-4,-,TRBV3-1,CASSRRGLREKLFF
TRBJ1-1,-,TRBV12-3/TRBV12-4,CASVVSRRAFF
TRBJ2-4,-,TRBV5-5,CASSQIQGTQYF
TRBJ1-3,-,TRBV29-1,CSVVVTGNTIYF
TRBJ2-1,TRBD1,TRBV10-3,CAISEGTGIYNEQFF
TRBJ2-5,-,TRBV7-8,CASSPLGSEETQYF